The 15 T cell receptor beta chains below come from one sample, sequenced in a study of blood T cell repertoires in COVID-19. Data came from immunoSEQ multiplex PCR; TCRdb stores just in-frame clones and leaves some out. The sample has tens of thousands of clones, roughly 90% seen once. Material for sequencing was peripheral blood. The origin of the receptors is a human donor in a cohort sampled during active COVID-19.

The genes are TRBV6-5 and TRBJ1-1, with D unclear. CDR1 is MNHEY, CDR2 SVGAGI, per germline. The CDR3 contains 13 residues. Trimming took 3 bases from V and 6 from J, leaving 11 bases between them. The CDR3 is CASSYTQRAEAFF. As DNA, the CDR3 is TGTGCCAGCAGTTATACTCAGAGGGCTGAAGCTTTCTTT.

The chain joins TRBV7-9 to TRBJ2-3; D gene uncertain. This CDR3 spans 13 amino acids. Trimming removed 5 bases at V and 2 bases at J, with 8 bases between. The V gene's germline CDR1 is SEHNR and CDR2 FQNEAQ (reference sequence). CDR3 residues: CASSLYPTDTQYF. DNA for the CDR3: TGTGCCAGCAGCCTATACCCCACAGATACGCAGTATTTT.

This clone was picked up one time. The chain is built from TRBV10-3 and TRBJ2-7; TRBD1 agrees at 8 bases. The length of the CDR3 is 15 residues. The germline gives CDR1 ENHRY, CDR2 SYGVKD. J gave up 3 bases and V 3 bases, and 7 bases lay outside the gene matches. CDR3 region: CAISEAGTGNYEQYF. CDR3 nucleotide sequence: TGTGCCATCAGTGAAGCCGGGACAGGCAACTACGAGCAGTACTTC.

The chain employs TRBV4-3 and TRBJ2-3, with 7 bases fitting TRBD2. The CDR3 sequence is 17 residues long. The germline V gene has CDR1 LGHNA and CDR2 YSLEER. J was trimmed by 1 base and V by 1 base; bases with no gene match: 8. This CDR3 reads CASSQVLTRERTDTQYF. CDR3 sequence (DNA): TGCGCCAGCAGCCAAGTACTGACGCGGGAGCGCACAGATACGCAGTATTTT.

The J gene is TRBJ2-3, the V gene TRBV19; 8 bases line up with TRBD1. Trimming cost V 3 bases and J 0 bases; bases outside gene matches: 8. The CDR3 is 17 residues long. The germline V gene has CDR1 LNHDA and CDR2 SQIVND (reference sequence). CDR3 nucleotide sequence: TGTGCCAGTAGTATCGCACCGGGACAGGTTAGCACAGATACGCAGTATTTT. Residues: CASSIAPGQVSTDTQYF.

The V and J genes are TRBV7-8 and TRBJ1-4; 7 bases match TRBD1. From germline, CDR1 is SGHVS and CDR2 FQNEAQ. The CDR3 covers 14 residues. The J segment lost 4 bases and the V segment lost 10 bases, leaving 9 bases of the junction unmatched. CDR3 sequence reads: CATRPGQSNEKLFF. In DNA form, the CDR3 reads TGTGCCACAAGACCGGGACAGAGTAATGAAAAACTGTTTTTT.

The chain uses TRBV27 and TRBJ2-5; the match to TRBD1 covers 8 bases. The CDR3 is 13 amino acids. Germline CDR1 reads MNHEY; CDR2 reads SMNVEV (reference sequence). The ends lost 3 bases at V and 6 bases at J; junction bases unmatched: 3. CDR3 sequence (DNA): TGTGCCAGCAGTTTTGACAGGGGAAAGACCCAGTACTTC. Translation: CASSFDRGKTQYF.

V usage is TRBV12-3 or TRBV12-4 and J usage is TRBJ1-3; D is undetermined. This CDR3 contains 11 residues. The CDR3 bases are TGTCCCCCCAGCTCTGGAAACACCATATATTTT. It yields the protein CPPSSGNTIYF.

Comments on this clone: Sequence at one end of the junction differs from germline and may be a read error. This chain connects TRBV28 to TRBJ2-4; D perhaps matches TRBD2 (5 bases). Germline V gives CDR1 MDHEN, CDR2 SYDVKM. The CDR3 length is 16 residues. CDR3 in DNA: TGTGCCAGCACTTTATCCCCGGGGAGCCCCAAAAACATTCAGTACTTC. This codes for CASTLSPGSPKNIQYF.

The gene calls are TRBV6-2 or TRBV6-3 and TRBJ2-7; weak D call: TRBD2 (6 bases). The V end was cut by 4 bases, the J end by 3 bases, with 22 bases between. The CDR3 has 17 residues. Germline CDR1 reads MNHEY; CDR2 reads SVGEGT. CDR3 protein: CASSSNRLGVIVYEQYF. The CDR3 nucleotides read TGTGCCAGCAGTTCTAATCGACTAGGCGTTATAGTCTACGAGCAGTACTTC.

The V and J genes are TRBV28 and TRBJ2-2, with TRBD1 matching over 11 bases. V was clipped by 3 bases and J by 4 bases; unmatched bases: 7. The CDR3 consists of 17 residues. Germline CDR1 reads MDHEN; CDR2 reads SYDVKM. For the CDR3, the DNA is TGTGCCAGCAGTTTTTGGGACAGGGGGTTAAGCACCGGGGAGCTGTTTTTT. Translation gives CASSFWDRGLSTGELFF.

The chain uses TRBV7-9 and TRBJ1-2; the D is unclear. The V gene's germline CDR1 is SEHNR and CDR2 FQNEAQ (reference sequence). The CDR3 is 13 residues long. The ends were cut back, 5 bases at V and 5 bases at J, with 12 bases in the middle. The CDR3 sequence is CASSDRTVYGYTF. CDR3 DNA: TGTGCCAGCAGCGACCGGACTGTGTATGGCTACACCTTC.

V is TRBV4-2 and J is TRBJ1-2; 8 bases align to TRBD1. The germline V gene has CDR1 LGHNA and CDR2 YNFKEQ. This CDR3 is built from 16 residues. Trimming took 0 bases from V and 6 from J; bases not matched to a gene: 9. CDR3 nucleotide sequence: TGTGCCAGCAGCCAAGATCTTTTTGTGACAGGGGATGGCTACACCTTC. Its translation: CASSQDLFVTGDGYTF.

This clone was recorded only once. The chain's CDR3 is CASSTTGQGGSPLHF. The CDR3 bases are TGTGCCAGCAGTACGACCGGACAGGGAGGTTCACCCCTCCACTTT. The rearrangement links TRBV28 to TRBJ1-6; the match to TRBD1 covers 8 bases. The CDR3 spans 15 residues. Germline V lookup: CDR1 MDHEN, CDR2 SYDVKM. With V trimmed by 5 bases and J by 9 bases, 9 bases remained unmatched.

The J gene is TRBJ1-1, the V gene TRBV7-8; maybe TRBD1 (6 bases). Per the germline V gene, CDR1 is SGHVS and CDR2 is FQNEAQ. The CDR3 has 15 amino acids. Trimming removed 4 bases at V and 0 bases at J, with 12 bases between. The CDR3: CASSSRDKVNTEAFF. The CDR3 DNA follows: TGTGCCAGCAGCTCTAGGGACAAAGTGAACACTGAAGCTTTCTTT.